This T cell receptor beta chain was captured by sequencing in a study of blood T cells in healthy people across ages. Findings and limits, study-wide: Researchers judged that diversity estimates from one million T cells fell short of true values.

The CDR3 consists of 16 residues. Trimming cost V 3 bases and J 0 bases, with 12 bases left between them. CDR1 SGHNT and CDR2 YENEEA come from the germline V gene. A remark on this clonotype: Its specificity is unknown.

It was with a sample-barcoded 5' primer and a J-beta primer mix that a second PCR of about 7 to 12 cycles was run. Each cDNA molecule received a tag from a template-switch adaptor that had 12 random nucleotides. TCRdb reanalysed the 5' RACE reads using MiXCR and keeps one entry per CDR3 protein. The sample has 1.8 million or so distinct CDR3 sequences; roughly two fifths are singletons. The sequence was collected from a human donor in good health. V and J are TRBV11-3 and TRBJ1-5; D perhaps matches TRBD1 (5 bases). Sequencing was carried out using blood. The CDR3 nucleotides are TGTGCCAGCAGCTTCATTCGGACAAATAGCAATCAGCCCCAGCATTTT. Amino acid sequence: CASSFIRTNSNQPQHF.